Here is one T cell receptor beta chain with its context. Its antigen is currently unknown. These data come from a study of shared clonotypes between healthy human individuals. General study points: The genetic and exposure-history diversity represented was limited by few donors.

Germline lookup yields CDR1 SGHTA and CDR2 FQGTGA. This CDR3 has 16 residues. Trimming cost V 5 bases and J 0 bases, with 14 bases left between them. Generated by immunoSEQ multiplex PCR, the TCRdb table keeps only in-frame clones and is missing some. The sample yields about 480,000 clones, over 75% seen once. Sequencing was carried out using PBMCs. The rearrangement uses TRBV7-3 and TRBJ2-1; no reliable D call. This clonotype originated in a woman aged 40 to 50 in good health. Some clones in this sample may be carry-over from other donors' samples. The chain's CDR3 is CASSPLRVGSYNEQFF. The CDR3 bases are TGTGCCAGCAGCCCCTTAAGGGTGGGCTCCTACAATGAGCAGTTCTTC.